Listed below are T cell receptor beta chains from one sample, sequenced in a study of blood T cell repertoires in COVID-19. The method was immunoSEQ multiplex PCR; TCRdb's version includes in-frame clones alone and lacks a portion of them. The table lists just under 350,000 clones, about 90% of them singletons. Sequences were obtained from peripheral blood. Receptors were obtained from a woman aged 45-65 years with COVID-19, enrolled during active disease. The conserved cysteine and the conserved F or W are not part of the CDR3 here. Each record gives: D gene, V gene, CDR3 protein. The D gene is left open where the match is weak.

TRBD2 TRBV7-9 ASSSPVGGGVSYNEQF
TRBD2 TRBV5-1 ASSYGTTGWGNEQF
TRBD2 TRBV2 ASSELAGITMAQY
NA TRBV7-9 ASSLDFEQY
NA TRBV7-9 ASSLNRLGEQF
NA TRBV19 ASSITYNEQF
NA TRBV9 ASSVDGRSGEQY
NA TRBV6-5 ASSFQGINTEAF
NA TRBV7-8 ASSFTREETQY
TRBD1 TRBV9 ASSVGQGVVGQETQY
NA TRBV7-2 ASTQSGIREAQY
TRBD2 TRBV27 ASRRTSGIYEQF
NA TRBV27 ASSSQGFLGYT
TRBD1 TRBV5-1 ASSFFQGVKNTEAF
TRBD2 TRBV11-3 ASSLGFWGLGSDDTQY
TRBD2 TRBV5-6 ASSLRTSGRGVGTQY
TRBD1 TRBV7-9 ASSLLMDRSSYNEQF
TRBD1 TRBV6-5 ASSSKTGWVSTEAF
NA TRBV5-1 ASSQGSLGPDEQF
TRBD1 TRBV7-9 ASSQWDSYYEQY
TRBD1 TRBV5-6 ASSPGTGIGSGELF
TRBD2 TRBV4-2 ASSHLFSSGSSYEQY
NA TRBV29-1 SALPGSDTQY
TRBD1 TRBV7-8 ASSLPNYRGWSTEAF
NA TRBV18 ASSPLLGAEAF
NA TRBV10-1 ASSSGPLYEQY
NA TRBV23-1 ASSQRGTYNEQF
NA TRBV5-1 ASSNGLVNTEAF
TRBD2 TRBV4-2 ASSQGPPSGTSNVGQY
TRBD1 TRBV19 ASSIGGQGRTEAF
TRBD1 TRBV7-8 ASSLPPLGRGRTNEKLF
TRBD2 TRBV18 ASSRGGENHPYEQY
NA TRBV5-4 ASSLGRRNTEAF
NA TRBV27 ASSLQGRYNEQF
NA TRBV5-1 ASSLGQPGNTIY
TRBD1 TRBV24-1 ATSDTGTGSYGYT
TRBD1 TRBV7-9 ASSLQRTGDSYEQY
NA TRBV29-1 SVHPGTPPGELF
NA TRBV3-1/TRBV3-2 ASSLGDNHQPQH
NA TRBV30 ASTQATGYGYT
TRBD1 TRBV5-1 ASRIAGGSGNTIY
NA TRBV10-3 AISGTQGSGNTIY
NA TRBV6-2/TRBV6-3 ASSYAFELDEQF
NA TRBV25-1 ASTSGGNTIY
TRBD1 TRBV30 AWSAPTGRHEKLF
TRBD1 TRBV18 ASSPDRARNSPLH
TRBD1 TRBV7-2 ASSLVGPGGQSGTQY
NA TRBV7-9 ASSPTNTGRGRLGYT